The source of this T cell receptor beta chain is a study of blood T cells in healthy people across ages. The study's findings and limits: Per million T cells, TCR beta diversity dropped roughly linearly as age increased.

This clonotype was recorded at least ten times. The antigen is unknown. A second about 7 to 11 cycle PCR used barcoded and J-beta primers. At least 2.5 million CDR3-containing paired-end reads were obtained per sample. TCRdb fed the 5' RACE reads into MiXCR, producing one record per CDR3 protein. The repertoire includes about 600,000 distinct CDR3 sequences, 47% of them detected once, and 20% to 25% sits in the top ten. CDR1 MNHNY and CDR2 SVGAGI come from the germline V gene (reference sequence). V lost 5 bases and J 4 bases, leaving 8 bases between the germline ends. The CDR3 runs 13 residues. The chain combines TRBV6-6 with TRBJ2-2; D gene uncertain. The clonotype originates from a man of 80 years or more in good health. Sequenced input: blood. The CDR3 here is CASSVLGTGELFF. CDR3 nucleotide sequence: TGTGCCAGCAGTGTTCTAGGCACCGGGGAGCTGTTTTTT.